This T cell receptor beta chain was found in a study of human T cells and chemical hapten exposure. Study summary: Patch tests containing 0.01% DPC, applied to the upper back, were read at 6 days. The study's findings and limits: Against controls, expanded TCRs gave rise to significantly more large CDR3 similarity clusters.

As for time point: pre-sensitization, week 0. Treatment of the sample: therapeutic diphenylcyclopropenone sensitization with weekly scalp DPC. Whole blood, unfractionated, served as the material for total RNA extraction. The CDR3 contains 15 residues. The ends were cut back, 0 bases at V and 6 bases at J, with 16 bases in the middle. The germline V gene has CDR1 DFQATT and CDR2 SNEGSKA (reference sequence). Worth noting for this clonotype: Its cognate antigen is unknown.

The study's library attached unique molecular identifiers to single cDNA molecules. Via MiXCR, TCRdb re-called the RACE reads, giving one row per CDR3 protein. The table has more than 300,000 distinct CDR3 sequences, roughly 4.6% seen once. This chain connects TRBV20-1 to TRBJ2-3; D possibly uses TRBD1 or TRBD2 (6 bases each). Material: whole blood, obtained in connection with sensitization to the hapten diphenylcyclopropenone (DPC). The sequence derives from a woman aged 45-65 years with alopecia areata. Some clones in this sample may be carry-over from other donors' samples. DNA of the CDR3: TGCAGTGCTAGAGATGCCGAGACGGGGGCCGATACGCAGTATTTT. Its translation is CSARDAETGADTQYF.